The next 24 T cell receptor beta chains were all read from a single sample in a study of CD8+CD57+ T cells in acquired aplastic anemia. Genomic DNA constituted the template upon which TCR beta VDJ and CDR3 profiling was performed. TCRdb called the reads again in MiXCR, with one record for every CDR3 protein. The repertoire consists of hundreds of thousands of distinct CDR3 sequences, with about two thirds occurring once and the leading ten covering approximately 4%. Material: sorted CD4+, CD8+, or CD8+CD57+ T cells (not recorded which) from PBMCs. Every receptor here comes from a human donor in good health, serving as a control.

The chain is built from TRBV19 and TRBJ2-7, with 7 bases identical to TRBD1. The junction had 12 bases not matched to a gene; V was cut back by 8 bases and J by 5 bases. Per germline, CDR1 LNHDA and CDR2 SQIVND (reference sequence). The CDR3 has 14 residues. The DNA for the CDR3 is TGTGCCAGTGGTGGGACAGATCACCCGGACGAGCAGTACTTC. Its protein is CASGGTDHPDEQYF.

This clonotype was counted only a few times. The CDR3 here is CAISDSTGGDEQYF. The CDR3 coding sequence is TGTGCCATCAGTGACTCGACAGGGGGGGACGAGCAGTACTTC. The rearrangement links TRBV10-3 to TRBJ2-7; 9 nucleotides agree with TRBD1. The CDR3 sequence is 14 residues long. Germline CDR1 is ENHRY and CDR2 is SYGVKD. With 3 bases clipped from V and 5 bases from J, the junction kept 5 bases outside the gene matches.

The rearrangement uses TRBV20-1 and TRBJ2-7, with TRBD2 as a possible D gene (6 bases). Trimming stripped 4 bases from V and 1 base from J, with 20 bases between. Germline CDR1 and CDR2: DFQATT and SNEGSKA (reference sequence). The CDR3 covers 16 residues. In nucleotides, the CDR3 is TGCAGTGCTATGAGCTTGGGGGGTCAGGAATCCTACGAGCAGTACTTC. Translation gives CSAMSLGGQESYEQYF.

This clonotype appeared many times. The chain carries TRBV3-1 and TRBJ2-7; 10 nucleotides align to TRBD1. CDR3 length: 16 amino acids. Trimming took 4 bases from V and 2 from J; bases not matched to a gene: 8. Germline V lookup: CDR1 LGHDT, CDR2 YNNKEL (reference sequence). The CDR3 coding sequence is TGTGCCAGCAGCCTCTCTGGAGGACAGGGGGCCTACGAGCAGTACTTC. As protein: CASSLSGGQGAYEQYF.

The chain carries TRBV11-1 and TRBJ1-1; D uncertain. Looked up from germline, CDR1 is SGHAT and CDR2 is FQDESV (reference sequence). Trimming shortened V by 1 base and J by 0 bases, and 9 bases separated the two germline ends. The CDR3 has 15 residues. The CDR3 is CASSLDADLNTEAFF. The CDR3 DNA is TGTGCCAGCAGCTTAGATGCAGACCTGAACACTGAAGCTTTCTTT.

In the case of this clonotype: A read error may explain this, as a much larger clone is one base away. The conserved phenylalanine or tryptophan is not found at the CDR3 terminus, so this likely reflects a read error. This chain uses TRBV11-2 with TRBJ2-5, with a tentative D call TRBD2 (5 bases). Germline CDR1 reads SGHAT; CDR2 reads FQNNGV. V gave up 3 bases and J gave up 2 bases, with 10 bases separating them. This CDR3 region has 14 residues. The CDR3: CASSLEVVQETQYL. The DNA for the CDR3 is TGTGCCAGCAGCTTGGAGGTAGTTCAAGAGACCCAGTACCTC.

The chain has TRBV5-1 and TRBJ2-1, with D uncertain. Trimming shortened V by 0 bases and J by 12 bases, and 7 bases separated the two germline ends. Germline loops: CDR1 SGHRS, CDR2 YFSETQ. This CDR3 is 11 amino acids long. DNA for the CDR3: TGCGCCAGCAGCTTGGTTGGCAGGCAGTTCTTC. It is translated as CASSLVGRQFF.

Points on this clonotype: Lacking the conserved final phenylalanine or tryptophan, this CDR3 likely reflects a read error. Because the CDR3's place on the DNA is in doubt, the DNA is left out and the CDR3 is given as listed by TCRdb. The rearrangement joins TRBV7-2 to TRBJ1-2; whether TRBD1, the table's D call, matches the DNA was not checked. Germline V gene data show CDR1 as SGHTA and CDR2 as FQGNSA. The CDR3 sequence runs 13 residues, both termini included. The CDR3 reads CASSFPGGMNTEA.

J is TRBJ1-6 and V is TRBV2; D remains unclear. Trimming stripped 7 bases from V and 0 bases from J, with 10 bases between. The CDR3 extends over 15 amino acids. The V gene's germline CDR1 is SNHLY and CDR2 FYNNEI. Here the CDR3 reads CASMLASSYNSPLHF. The CDR3 DNA reads TGTGCCAGCATGCTAGCGAGCTCCTATAATTCACCCCTCCACTTT.

Concerning this clonotype itself: As the CDR3 is not closed by the conserved phenylalanine or tryptophan, this likely results from a read error. V is TRBV7-3 and J is TRBJ2-1; 8 positions agree with TRBD2. From germline, CDR1 is SGHTA and CDR2 FQGTGA. The J segment lost 7 bases and the V segment lost 2 bases, leaving 7 bases of the junction unmatched. The CDR3 contains 15 residues. The CDR3 here is CASSLAGGAGNEQFS. DNA for the CDR3: TGTGCCAGCAGCTTAGCCGGGGGGGCTGGAAATGAGCAGTTCTCC.

V usage is TRBV5-1 and J usage is TRBJ2-7; D perhaps matches TRBD2 (6 bases). V was clipped by 0 bases and J by 2 bases, with 12 bases between them. Looked up from germline, CDR1 is SGHRS and CDR2 is YFSETQ. This CDR3 is 15 amino acids long. The CDR3: CASSLAPAGPYEQYF. The CDR3 DNA reads TGCGCCAGCAGCTTGGCTCCAGCGGGCCCCTACGAGCAGTACTTC.

The chain links TRBV19 to TRBJ1-6; D might be TRBD1 (5 bases). The germline V and J ends were trimmed by 8 bases and 6 bases, with 11 bases remaining between them. The CDR3 is 13 residues long. The germline CDR1 and CDR2 sequences are LNHDA and SQIVND (reference sequence). The CDR3 loop reads CASAGTSNSPLHF. DNA of the CDR3: TGTGCCAGTGCTGGGACGAGTAATTCACCCCTCCACTTT.

Points on this clonotype: This likely comes from a read error, as the CDR3 has no conserved phenylalanine or tryptophan at its end. The limits of the CDR3 on the DNA are not certain, so only TCRdb's listed CDR3 is given. The rearrangement joins TRBV24-1 to TRBJ2-5; the D segment call TRBD1 is taken from the table without a DNA check. The V gene's germline CDR1 is KGHDR and CDR2 SFDVKD. With termini counted, the CDR3 has 16 amino acids. The CDR3 is CATSAGESTEGDFGPV.

The chain recombines TRBV4-2 with TRBJ2-1; 12 bases are a match to TRBD2. This CDR3 has 16 residues. With 4 bases clipped from V and 2 bases from J, the junction kept 3 bases outside the gene matches. Germline V gene lookup returns CDR1 LGHNA and CDR2 YNFKEQ. This chain's CDR3 is CASSPGLAGTYNEQFF. The DNA for the CDR3 is TGTGCCAGCAGCCCGGGACTAGCGGGTACCTACAATGAGCAGTTCTTC.

This clonotype was seen many times. The V gene is TRBV5-8, the J gene TRBJ2-1; TRBD2 aligns across 11 bases. V lost 4 bases, J lost 5 bases, and 5 bases stayed unmatched. This CDR3 comprises 15 residues. Germline V lookup: CDR1 SGHTS, CDR2 YDEGEE. The chain's CDR3 is CASSVGLAVDNEQFF. The CDR3 nucleotides read TGTGCCAGCAGCGTGGGACTAGCGGTCGACAATGAGCAGTTCTTC.

The chain couples TRBV7-3 to TRBJ2-1; the D is unclear. Trimming pared 5 bases from V and 7 bases from J, leaving 6 bases between. In germline, CDR1 is SGHTA, CDR2 FQGTGA. This CDR3 is 11 amino acids long. CDR3 coding DNA: TGTGCCAGCAGCCCTAGGAATGAGCAGTTCTTC. Its protein is CASSPRNEQFF.

The rearrangement joins TRBV7-3 to TRBJ1-5; D is unclear. The V end lost 7 bases, the J end lost 7 bases, and 17 bases lay between the germline ends. Germline V gene sequence: CDR1 SGHTA, CDR2 FQGTGA. This CDR3 is 14 amino acids long. The CDR3 region has the DNA TGTGCCAGCACCACCCCTGGGTTCCAACAGCCCCAGCATTTT. Translating it yields CASTTPGFQQPQHF.

This clonotype was counted many times. This chain uses TRBV19 with TRBJ2-5; D is unresolved. V shed 1 base and J shed 3 bases, with 9 bases lying between them. The CDR3 extends over 14 amino acids. Per germline, CDR1 LNHDA and CDR2 SQIVND (reference sequence). The DNA of the CDR3 is TGTGCCAGTAGTATAGTTGCAGGTAAAGAGACCCAGTACTTC. Protein sequence: CASSIVAGKETQYF.

The chain employs TRBV7-9 and TRBJ1-5; D ambiguous. The CDR3 is made up of 15 amino acids. CDR1 is SEHNR and CDR2 is FQNEAQ in the germline V gene (reference sequence). The ends were cut back, 3 bases at V and 2 bases at J, with 11 bases in the middle. CDR3 in DNA: TGTGCCAGCAGCTTGTTCCTGGATGGCAATCAGCCCCAGCATTTT. Translating gives CASSLFLDGNQPQHF.

The chain is built from TRBV6-1 and TRBJ2-1; TRBD1 might be the D (5 bases). The germline CDR1 and CDR2 sequences are MNHNS and SASEGT. Trimming pared 4 bases from V and 0 bases from J, leaving 10 bases between. The CDR3 has 15 residues. DNA for the CDR3: TGTGCCAGCAGTGTCGACAGAACCTCCTACAATGAGCAGTTCTTC. Its protein product is CASSVDRTSYNEQFF.

This clonotype was observed once. Germline is not matched at one junction end, which may reflect a read error. The rearrangement joins TRBV5-1 to TRBJ1-1; maybe TRBD1 (5 bases). Germline lookup yields CDR1 SGHRS and CDR2 YFSETQ. CDR3 length: 15 residues. CDR3 sequence: CASSQEVGVETEAFF. The CDR3 nucleotides read TGTGCTAGCAGCCAGGAAGTAGGGGTCGAGACTGAAGCTTTCTTT.

The gene calls are TRBV25-1 and TRBJ1-1, with D hard to call. The CDR3 covers 13 residues. V was clipped by 2 bases and J by 3 bases, with 7 bases between them. Germline CDR1 is MGHDK and CDR2 is SYGVNS. The CDR3 reads CASSEGPDTEAFF. The CDR3 nucleotides are TGTGCCAGCAGTGAAGGGCCGGACACTGAAGCTTTCTTT.

V gene TRBV20-1 combines with J gene TRBJ1-3; possible D gene TRBD1, 6 bases. V was shortened by 6 bases and J by 11 bases, with 20 bases between the two germline ends. This CDR3 is 13 amino acids long. Germline V gives CDR1 DFQATT, CDR2 SNEGSKA (reference sequence). CDR3 in DNA: TGCAGTGCCCGGACAGCCACAGAAACGCCCATATATTTT. Translating gives CSARTATETPIYF.

This clonotype showed up just once. This chain uses TRBV5-1 with TRBJ2-7; D not resolved. Trimming pared 2 bases from V and 6 bases from J, leaving 15 bases between. This CDR3 comprises 14 residues. Germline V CDR1 and CDR2: SGHRS, YFSETQ. The CDR3: CASSLKSGSTEQYF. CDR3 coding DNA: TGCGCCAGCAGCTTAAAGAGTGGGTCCACCGAGCAGTACTTC.